The source of this T cell receptor (beta chain) is a study of T cell repertoires in cytomegalovirus infection. The CDR3 contains 16 residues. Trimming cost V 3 bases and J 0 bases; bases outside gene matches: 3. CDR1 KGHSH and CDR2 LQKENI come from the germline V gene. TCRdb reprocessed the reads with MiXCR, giving one entry per CDR3 protein. This table holds some 500,000 distinct CDR3 sequences, roughly 42% found once. This clonotype showed up just a few times. Its specificity is not known. Sample: cultured PBMCs, taken from culture after CMV antigen stimulation. The J gene is TRBJ1-5, the V gene TRBV18, with TRBD1 matching 9 bases. The sequence was obtained from a human donor in good health (CMV status not recorded). Some clones in this sample may be carry-over from other donors' samples. The CDR3 loop reads CASSPGTGSSNQPQHF. The CDR3 nucleotides are TGTGCCAGCTCACCCGGGACAGGGAGTAGCAATCAGCCCCAGCATTTT.